This TCR beta chain comes out of a study of control samples from healthy donors and cancer patients. Data came from immunoSEQ multiplex PCR; TCRdb stores just in-frame clones and leaves some out. The sample yields 55,000 to 65,000 clones, around 87% seen once. The sequence was obtained from a woman aged 60-75 years with lung cancer. The sample taken for sequencing was PBMCs.

DNA for the CDR3: TGTGCCAGTACTGGGCAGGGGGAAACTGAAGCTTTCTTT. It yields the protein CASTGQGETEAFF. The V call is TRBV19, the J call TRBJ1-1; the match to TRBD1 covers 7 bases. The ends lost 7 bases at V and 5 bases at J; junction bases unmatched: 7. Germline CDR1 reads LNHDA; CDR2 reads SQIVND (reference sequence). The CDR3 spans 13 residues.